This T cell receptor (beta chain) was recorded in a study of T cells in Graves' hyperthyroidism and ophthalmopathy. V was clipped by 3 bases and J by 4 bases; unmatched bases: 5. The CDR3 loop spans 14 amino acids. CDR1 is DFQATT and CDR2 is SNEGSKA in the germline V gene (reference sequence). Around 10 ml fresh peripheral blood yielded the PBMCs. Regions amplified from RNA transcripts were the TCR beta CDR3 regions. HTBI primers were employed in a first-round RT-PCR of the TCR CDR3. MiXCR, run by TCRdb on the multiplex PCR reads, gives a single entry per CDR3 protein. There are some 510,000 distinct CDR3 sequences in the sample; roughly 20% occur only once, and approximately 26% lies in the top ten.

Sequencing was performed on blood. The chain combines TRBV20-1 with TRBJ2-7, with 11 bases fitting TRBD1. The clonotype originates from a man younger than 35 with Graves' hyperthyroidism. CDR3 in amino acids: CSASRDRGFYEQYF. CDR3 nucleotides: TGCAGTGCTAGTCGGGACAGGGGGTTTTACGAGCAGTACTTC.